The subject of this entry is one T cell receptor beta chain. Antigen unknown. Germline V gene sequence: CDR1 SGHVS, CDR2 FQNEAQ. The trim removed 3 bases at V and 3 bases at J, leaving 4 bases unmatched. The CDR3 contains 14 residues. Method: immunoSEQ multiplex PCR; TCRdb's copy keeps in-frame clones and lacks some. Of some 680,000 clones in the sample, 73% were seen once. These data are taken from a study of shared clonotypes between healthy human individuals. Study conclusions and caveats: Clonotypes not shared had lower generation probabilities than those common to all four donors. Among several donors, approximately 5.4% of naive CD4 clonotypes were found in common. Naive subsets tended to show greater estimated richness than memory subsets.

Donors included only healthy HIV-negative adults lacking recent acute infections or vaccinations. This TCR derives from a woman under 40 in good health. This sequence joins TRBV7-8 and TRBJ2-7; 8 nucleotides match TRBD2. Sequenced sample: memory CD4+ T cells sorted from blood. The subset denotes: CD45RA-negative fraction. The chain's CDR3 is CASSFSGINYEQYF. As DNA, the CDR3 is TGTGCCAGCAGCTTTAGCGGGATAAACTACGAGCAGTACTTC. Full variable domain (missing parts from reference TRBV7-8 and TRBJ2-7): GAGVSQSPRYKVAKRGQDVALRCDPISGHVSLFWYQQALGQGPEFLTYFQNEAQLDKSGLPSDRFFAERPEGSVSTLKIQRTQQEDSAVYLCASSFSGINYEQYFGPGTRLTVT.